A single sample is the source of the 30 T cell receptor beta chains below, sequenced in a study of blood T cell repertoires in COVID-19. The assay was immunoSEQ multiplex PCR, and TCRdb's table has in-frame clones only and misses some. Of roughly 100,000 clones in the sample, 84% were seen once. The sequencing sample was made of peripheral blood. These TCRs come from a human donor in a cohort sampled during active COVID-19.

This sequence joins TRBV28 and TRBJ1-5, with 7 positions matching TRBD1. J gave up 7 bases and V 7 bases, and 4 bases lay outside the gene matches. The germline V gene has CDR1 MDHEN and CDR2 SYDVKM. The CDR3 length is 12 residues. The CDR3 protein is CASTTGLQPQHF. CDR3 bases: TGTGCCAGCACGACAGGGTTACAGCCCCAGCATTTT. The variable domain in full, completed from reference TRBV28 and TRBJ1-5, reads DVKVTQSSRYLVKRTGEKVFLECVQDMDHENMFWYRQDPGLGLRLIYFSYDVKMKEKGDIPEGYSVSREKKERFSLILESASTNQTSMYLCASTTGLQPQHFGDGTRLSIL.

The chain carries TRBV5-4 and TRBJ2-1, with 8 bases identical to TRBD2. The germline V gene encodes CDR1 SGHNT and CDR2 YYREEE (reference sequence). CDR3 length: 16 amino acids. The trim removed 4 bases at V and 0 bases at J, leaving 6 bases unmatched. CDR3 sequence reads: CASSAGGASSYNEQFF. Here the CDR3 DNA reads TGTGCCAGCAGCGCCGGGGGGGCTAGCTCCTACAATGAGCAGTTCTTC.

This clone was counted only a few times. This CDR3 is CASSSLRRQGLYEQYF. The CDR3 nucleotides read TGTGCCAGCAGCTCCCTCCGACGACAGGGTCTCTACGAGCAGTACTTC. The chain uses TRBV11-2 and TRBJ2-7; TRBD1 agrees at 7 bases. The germline V gene encodes CDR1 SGHAT and CDR2 FQNNGV. V lost 4 bases and J lost 3; bases outside the gene matches: 12. The CDR3 is 16 amino acids.

The V and J genes are TRBV14 and TRBJ2-1; D gene uncertain. The ends were cut back, 4 bases at V and 4 bases at J, with 11 bases in the middle. This CDR3 contains 14 residues. In germline, CDR1 is SGHDN, CDR2 FVKESK. Written as DNA, the CDR3 is TGTGCCAGCAGCCGCGGCAGAGGATACAATGAGCAGTTCTTC. This codes for CASSRGRGYNEQFF.

The chain carries TRBV6-2 or TRBV6-3 and TRBJ2-3; TRBD2 is a possible D gene (6 bases). The germline V gene encodes CDR1 MNHEY and CDR2 SVGEGT. The CDR3 extends over 14 amino acids. V dropped 5 bases and J dropped 0 bases, with 9 bases sitting between them. CDR3 nucleotides: TGTGCCAGCAGTATTAGCGGTAGCACAGATACGCAGTATTTT. The encoded protein is CASSISGSTDTQYF.

About this clone: Different DNA sequences within this sample yield the same CDR3. CDR3 protein: CATSRGLAGAPSYEQYF. CDR3 sequence (DNA): TGTGCCACCAGCAGAGGTCTAGCGGGGGCCCCCTCCTACGAGCAGTACTTC. The rearrangement uses TRBV15 and TRBJ2-7, with 10 positions matching TRBD2. This CDR3 contains 17 residues. The trim removed 1 base at V and 0 bases at J, leaving 6 bases unmatched. CDR1 is LNHNV and CDR2 is YYDKDF in the germline V gene (reference sequence).

CDR3 nucleotides: TGTGCCAGCAGCGTAGTTGGGGGGAGCACAGATACGCAGTATTTT. Protein product: CASSVVGGSTDTQYF. The genes are TRBV9 and TRBJ2-3, with D maybe TRBD2 (6 bases). Germline CDR1 is SGDLS and CDR2 is YYNGEE. Between the trimmed V and J ends, which lost 0 bases and 0 bases, there was a span of 8 bases. The CDR3 sequence is 15 residues long.

This rearrangement joins TRBV6-6 to TRBJ2-1, with 9 bases that match TRBD2. J gave up 5 bases and V 5 bases, and 7 bases lay outside the gene matches. The CDR3 runs 15 residues. Looked up from germline, CDR1 is MNHNY and CDR2 is SVGAGI (reference sequence). CDR3: CASSLSGGFDNEQFF. The CDR3 nucleotides read TGTGCCAGCAGTCTCAGCGGGGGGTTCGACAATGAGCAGTTCTTC.

The chain employs TRBV7-2 and TRBJ2-1; 10 bases align to TRBD1. V lost 5 bases to trimming and J lost 0 bases; unmatched junction nucleotides: 10. Per germline, CDR1 SGHTA and CDR2 FQGNSA. The CDR3 sequence is 18 residues long. CDR3 bases: TGTGCCAGCAGCAGTCGGGGACAGGGGATTCACTCCTACAATGAGCAGTTCTTC. It specifies CASSSRGQGIHSYNEQFF.

This sequence joins TRBV6-5 and TRBJ2-3; a possible D gene is TRBD2 (6 bases). Germline CDR1 and CDR2: MNHEY and SVGAGI. CDR3 length: 13 residues. V was cut by 8 bases and J by 5 bases, with 14 bases left in between. Here the CDR3 reads CASCLAVRDTQYF. As DNA, the CDR3 is TGTGCCAGCTGCTTAGCGGTCCGAGATACGCAGTATTTT.

V is TRBV11-3 and J is TRBJ2-7; D uncertain. There are 13 residues in the CDR3. V was shortened by 0 bases and J by 2 bases, with 5 bases between the two germline ends. The germline gives CDR1 SGHNT, CDR2 YENEEA. The CDR3 protein is CASSLEQTYEQYF. The CDR3 bases are TGTGCCAGCAGCTTAGAACAGACCTACGAGCAGTACTTC. Variable domain in full (rest from reference TRBV11-3 and TRBJ2-7): EAGVVQSPRYKIIEKKQPVAFWCNPISGHNTLYWYLQNLGQGPELLIRYENEEAVDDSQLPKDRFSAERLKGVDSTLKIQPAELGDSAVYLCASSLEQTYEQYFGPGTRLTVT.

The chain links TRBV2 to TRBJ2-3, with a weak D call TRBD2 (6 bases). Trimming took off 4 bases at V and 6 bases at J, with 8 bases between the two ends. Germline V gene data show CDR1 as SNHLY and CDR2 as FYNNEI. This CDR3 is 12 amino acids long. In DNA, the CDR3 is TGTGCCAGCAGTGCTGGGGGGGATACGCAGTATTTT. It codes for CASSAGGDTQYF.

The chain couples TRBV6-6 to TRBJ1-5; tentative D call: TRBD1 (6 bases). The germline V gene encodes CDR1 MNHNY and CDR2 SVGAGI (reference sequence). V gave up 6 bases and J gave up 0 bases, with 12 bases separating them. The CDR3 covers 15 residues. The CDR3 DNA sequence: TGTGCCAGCAGATCACAGGGTCATAGCAATCAGCCCCAGCATTTT. It codes for CASRSQGHSNQPQHF.

J is TRBJ2-1 and V is TRBV7-3; 8 bases are a match to TRBD1. Trimming took 5 bases from V and 3 from J; bases not matched to a gene: 3. Germline values: CDR1 SGHTA, CDR2 FQGTGA. CDR3 length: 14 residues. The CDR3: CASSVDRGYNEQFF. CDR3 sequence (DNA): TGTGCCAGCAGCGTAGACAGGGGCTACAATGAGCAGTTCTTC.

In this sample, this clone turned up once. The chain joins TRBV18 to TRBJ2-2, with D perhaps TRBD1 (6 bases). V was trimmed by 1 base and J by 1 base, leaving 7 bases between them. The V gene's germline CDR1 is KGHSH and CDR2 LQKENI. CDR3 length: 15 amino acids. For the CDR3, the DNA is TGTGCCAGCTCACCACAGGGACAGAACACCGGGGAGCTGTTTTTT. Translated: CASSPQGQNTGELFF.

The chain recombines TRBV16 with TRBJ1-6; perhaps TRBD1 as D (6 bases). Trimming left V 4 bases short and J 10 bases short, with 11 bases between. This CDR3 spans 13 amino acids. Germline CDR1 and CDR2: KGHSY and FQNENV. Here the CDR3 reads CASSLEQGSPLHF. Here the CDR3 DNA reads TGTGCCAGCAGCCTCGAACAGGGATCACCCCTCCACTTT.

The chain combines TRBV19 with TRBJ1-4; weak D call: TRBD1 (6 bases). V lost 6 bases and J 6 bases, leaving 14 bases between the germline ends. This CDR3 is built from 14 residues. Germline CDR1 reads LNHDA; CDR2 reads SQIVND (reference sequence). CDR3 residues: CASRGGTKHEKLFF. Written as DNA, the CDR3 is TGTGCCAGTAGGGGGGGGACAAAACATGAAAAACTGTTTTTT.

The V gene is TRBV12-3 or TRBV12-4, the J gene TRBJ2-7, with unresolved D. The CDR3 covers 13 residues. V lost 5 bases and J lost 7, with 15 bases in between. In DNA form, the CDR3 reads TGTGCCAGCAGTCCCTACCCGCCGACAGAGCAGTACTTC. This encodes CASSPYPPTEQYF.

For the CDR3, the DNA is TGTGCCAGCACCGAGGACAGGTCGGAGACCCAGTACTTC. Its translation: CASTEDRSETQYF. This chain joins TRBV5-4 and TRBJ2-5; TRBD1 matches at 7 bases. The V gene's germline CDR1 is SGHNT and CDR2 YYREEE (reference sequence). V lost 6 bases and J lost 5; bases outside the gene matches: 7. This CDR3 spans 13 amino acids.

The chain links TRBV4-1 to TRBJ2-3, with D perhaps matching TRBD2 (5 bases). CDR3 length equals 13 residues. Trimming shortened V by 4 bases and J by 4 bases, and 9 bases separated the two germline ends. CDR1 and CDR2 (germline): MGHRA, YSYEKL. The CDR3 bases are TGCGCCAGCAGCCTCTCGGGGTCAGATACGCAGTATTTT. Amino acids: CASSLSGSDTQYF.

The chain is built from TRBV5-1 and TRBJ2-1; perhaps TRBD1 as D (6 bases). Germline CDR1 and CDR2: SGHRS and YFSETQ. Between the trimmed V and J ends, which lost 7 bases and 3 bases, there was a span of 11 bases. The CDR3 totals 13 residues. The chain's CDR3 is CASGRDIYNEQFF. CDR3 DNA: TGCGCCAGCGGACGGGACATCTACAATGAGCAGTTCTTC.

This clone was detected only once. The CDR3 DNA reads as TGTGCCAGCAGCTTAGATCGGGGGAACACTGAAGCTTTCTTT. It translates to CASSLDRGNTEAFF. The gene calls are TRBV7-8 and TRBJ1-1; D is ambiguous. CDR1 SGHVS and CDR2 FQNEAQ come from the germline V gene. The CDR3 spans 14 residues. Trimming took 1 base from V and 1 from J, leaving 7 bases between them.

This clone has a single count. The V call is TRBV5-4, the J call TRBJ1-1; a possible D gene is TRBD1 (5 bases). The CDR3 loop spans 13 amino acids. V lost 3 bases, J lost 1 base, and 7 bases lay in between. Per germline, CDR1 SGHNT and CDR2 YYREEE (reference sequence). CDR3 protein: CASSSTENTEAFF. DNA for the CDR3: TGTGCCAGCAGCTCGACAGAGAACACTGAAGCTTTCTTT.

This clone occurred once. The chain links TRBV27 to TRBJ1-4; 7 bases are a match to TRBD1. The trim removed 2 bases at V and 5 bases at J, leaving 11 bases unmatched. The germline CDR1 and CDR2 sequences are MNHEY and SMNVEV (reference sequence). The CDR3 runs 17 residues. The CDR3 protein is CASSLRGPGQRNEKLFF. CDR3 nucleotides: TGTGCCAGCAGTTTAAGGGGCCCGGGACAGAGGAATGAAAAACTGTTTTTT.

The rearrangement links TRBV11-2 to TRBJ2-1, with 7 bases fitting TRBD2. CDR3 length: 14 residues. Germline trimming cut 5 bases from V and 5 bases from J; bases unmatched to any gene: 6. Per germline, CDR1 SGHAT and CDR2 FQNNGV. This CDR3 is CASSPWGGDNEQFF. The DNA for the CDR3 is TGTGCCAGCAGCCCATGGGGGGGGGACAATGAGCAGTTCTTC.

The rearrangement joins TRBV6-5 to TRBJ1-4; the D gene is possibly TRBD1 (6 bases). The CDR3 extends over 15 amino acids. Germline CDR1 and CDR2: MNHEY and SVGAGI. Trimming stripped 10 bases from V and 0 bases from J, with 15 bases between. CDR3 amino acids: CATEGEGTTNEKLFF. The CDR3 DNA reads as TGTGCCACCGAGGGGGAGGGAACAACTAATGAAAAACTGTTTTTT.

V and J are TRBV18 and TRBJ2-1, with D maybe TRBD2 (6 bases). This CDR3 spans 13 amino acids. Looked up from germline, CDR1 is KGHSH and CDR2 is LQKENI. Trimming pared 2 bases from V and 6 bases from J, leaving 8 bases between. The CDR3 DNA follows: TGTGCCAGCTCACCAGTGCGGGGCAATGAGCAGTTCTTC. Its translation is CASSPVRGNEQFF.

This chain's CDR3 is CASSAPGIYGYTF. CDR3 bases: TGTGCCAGCAGTGCCCCCGGGATTTATGGCTACACCTTC. The chain recombines TRBV2 with TRBJ1-2; D gene ambiguous. CDR1 and CDR2 (germline): SNHLY, FYNNEI. The length of the CDR3 is 13 residues. V was pared by 4 bases and J by 5 bases, with 11 bases between.

This clone was recorded a few times. This chain uses TRBV5-4 with TRBJ2-1; D might be TRBD2 (5 bases). Trimming took 3 bases from V and 0 from J, leaving 16 bases between them. This CDR3 has 17 amino acids. The V gene's germline CDR1 is SGHNT and CDR2 YYREEE (reference sequence). The CDR3, as DNA: TGTGCCAGCAGCTCGACCCACGGGATCACCTCCTACAATGAGCAGTTCTTC. Translation gives CASSSTHGITSYNEQFF. The variable domain in full, completed from reference TRBV5-4 and TRBJ2-1, reads ETGVTQSPTHLIKTRGQQVTLRCSSQSGHNTVSWYQQALGQGPQFIFQYYREEENGRGNFPPRFSGLQFPNYSSELNVNALELDDSALYLCASSSTHGITSYNEQFFGPGTRLTVL.

This chain joins TRBV7-9 and TRBJ1-4, with TRBD1 identical over 7 bases. This CDR3 spans 16 amino acids. The V and J ends lost 5 bases and 0 bases, in that order; junction bases with no gene match: 6. Germline V lookup: CDR1 SEHNR, CDR2 FQNEAQ (reference sequence). The CDR3 DNA reads TGTGCCAGCAGCGAGACAGGGATAGCAACTAATGAAAAACTGTTTTTT. Protein: CASSETGIATNEKLFF.